These 8 T cell receptor beta chains share one sample of origin, sequenced in a study of blood T cell repertoires in COVID-19. Clones were read by immunoSEQ multiplex PCR, and TCRdb kept only the in-frame ones, dropping some. The top ten clones hold around 0.84% of a sample with approximately 300,000 clones, approximately 90% of them seen once. The sequenced sample consisted of peripheral blood. These receptors came from a man aged 25 to 45 with acute or convalescent COVID-19.

This chain uses TRBV7-9 with TRBJ2-1; 10 nucleotides line up with TRBD2. Germline V gives CDR1 SEHNR, CDR2 FQNEAQ (reference sequence). V was pared by 5 bases and J by 5 bases, with 12 bases of the junction left unmatched. The CDR3 is 17 amino acids. The CDR3 bases are TGTGCCAGCAGCGCGCTAATATCGCTAGCGGGGGACAATGAGCAGTTCTTC. It encodes CASSALISLAGDNEQFF. The full variable domain, with the rest looked up from reference TRBV7-9 and TRBJ2-1, is DTGVSQNPRHKITKRGQNVTFRCDPISEHNRLYWYRQTLGQGPEFLTYFQNEAQLEKSRLLSDRFSAERPKGSFSTLEIQRTEQGDSAMYLCASSALISLAGDNEQFFGPGTRLTVL.

J is TRBJ2-1 and V is TRBV6-5; 14 bases fit TRBD2. This CDR3 is built from 14 residues. Germline CDR1 reads MNHEY; CDR2 reads SVGAGI. V lost 7 bases and J lost 7; bases outside the gene matches: 3. The CDR3 loop is CASTGLAGENEQFF. The CDR3 nucleotides are TGTGCCAGCACGGGACTAGCGGGAGAAAATGAGCAGTTCTTC.

The chain links TRBV5-1 to TRBJ2-1, with 14 bases aligning to TRBD2. V shed 3 bases, J shed 10 bases, and the junction held 9 bases outside the gene matches. The germline V gene encodes CDR1 SGHRS and CDR2 YFSETQ. The CDR3 length is 16 residues. CDR3 region: CASSYGTSGGHAEQFF. The DNA for the CDR3 is TGCGCCAGCAGCTATGGGACTAGCGGGGGCCACGCCGAGCAGTTCTTC.

The chain employs TRBV4-2 and TRBJ1-5, with D unresolved. Germline V CDR1 and CDR2: LGHNA, YNFKEQ. This CDR3 has 16 amino acids. The V gene lost 0 bases and the J gene lost 7 bases, with 16 bases spanning the gap. In DNA, the CDR3 is TGTGCCAGCAGCCAAGATATAAGCGCGGGGTGGCAGCCCCAGCATTTT. Residues: CASSQDISAGWQPQHF.

The gene calls are TRBV5-4 and TRBJ1-4; D possibly corresponds to TRBD1 (5 bases). The CDR3 totals 17 residues. Germline CDR1 SGHNT, CDR2 YYREEE (reference sequence). V lost 1 base and J 0 bases, leaving 13 bases between the germline ends. CDR3 in amino acids: CASSLRGPSATNEKLFF. The CDR3 DNA sequence: TGTGCCAGCAGCTTGAGGGGCCCTTCGGCAACTAATGAAAAACTGTTTTTT.

The V call is TRBV10-2, the J call TRBJ2-5; weak D call: TRBD2 (5 bases). The CDR3 contains 13 residues. Germline V gene lookup returns CDR1 WSHSY and CDR2 SAAADI. The germline V and J ends were trimmed by 6 bases and 0 bases, with 8 bases remaining between them. The DNA of the CDR3 is TGCGCCAGCAGAAGCGGAAACCAAGAGACCCAGTACTTC. It specifies CASRSGNQETQYF.

This clone is a singleton in its sample. The rearrangement uses TRBV4-2 and TRBJ2-2, with 8 bases that match TRBD2. The trim removed 1 base at V and 5 bases at J, leaving 0 bases unmatched. The CDR3 is 14 residues long. Germline lookup yields CDR1 LGHNA and CDR2 YNFKEQ. CDR3 loop: CASSQASGTGELFF. Written as DNA, the CDR3 is TGTGCCAGCAGCCAAGCTAGCGGGACCGGGGAGCTGTTTTTT.

The chain is built from TRBV5-1 and TRBJ2-1, with 7 bases aligning to TRBD2. This CDR3 contains 16 residues. The trim removed 0 bases at V and 9 bases at J, leaving 12 bases unmatched. CDR1 SGHRS and CDR2 YFSETQ come from the germline V gene. The CDR3 DNA reads TGCGCCAGCAGCTTGGCCCTTAGCGGGTTAGGTCCTGAGCAGTTCTTC. Protein sequence: CASSLALSGLGPEQFF.